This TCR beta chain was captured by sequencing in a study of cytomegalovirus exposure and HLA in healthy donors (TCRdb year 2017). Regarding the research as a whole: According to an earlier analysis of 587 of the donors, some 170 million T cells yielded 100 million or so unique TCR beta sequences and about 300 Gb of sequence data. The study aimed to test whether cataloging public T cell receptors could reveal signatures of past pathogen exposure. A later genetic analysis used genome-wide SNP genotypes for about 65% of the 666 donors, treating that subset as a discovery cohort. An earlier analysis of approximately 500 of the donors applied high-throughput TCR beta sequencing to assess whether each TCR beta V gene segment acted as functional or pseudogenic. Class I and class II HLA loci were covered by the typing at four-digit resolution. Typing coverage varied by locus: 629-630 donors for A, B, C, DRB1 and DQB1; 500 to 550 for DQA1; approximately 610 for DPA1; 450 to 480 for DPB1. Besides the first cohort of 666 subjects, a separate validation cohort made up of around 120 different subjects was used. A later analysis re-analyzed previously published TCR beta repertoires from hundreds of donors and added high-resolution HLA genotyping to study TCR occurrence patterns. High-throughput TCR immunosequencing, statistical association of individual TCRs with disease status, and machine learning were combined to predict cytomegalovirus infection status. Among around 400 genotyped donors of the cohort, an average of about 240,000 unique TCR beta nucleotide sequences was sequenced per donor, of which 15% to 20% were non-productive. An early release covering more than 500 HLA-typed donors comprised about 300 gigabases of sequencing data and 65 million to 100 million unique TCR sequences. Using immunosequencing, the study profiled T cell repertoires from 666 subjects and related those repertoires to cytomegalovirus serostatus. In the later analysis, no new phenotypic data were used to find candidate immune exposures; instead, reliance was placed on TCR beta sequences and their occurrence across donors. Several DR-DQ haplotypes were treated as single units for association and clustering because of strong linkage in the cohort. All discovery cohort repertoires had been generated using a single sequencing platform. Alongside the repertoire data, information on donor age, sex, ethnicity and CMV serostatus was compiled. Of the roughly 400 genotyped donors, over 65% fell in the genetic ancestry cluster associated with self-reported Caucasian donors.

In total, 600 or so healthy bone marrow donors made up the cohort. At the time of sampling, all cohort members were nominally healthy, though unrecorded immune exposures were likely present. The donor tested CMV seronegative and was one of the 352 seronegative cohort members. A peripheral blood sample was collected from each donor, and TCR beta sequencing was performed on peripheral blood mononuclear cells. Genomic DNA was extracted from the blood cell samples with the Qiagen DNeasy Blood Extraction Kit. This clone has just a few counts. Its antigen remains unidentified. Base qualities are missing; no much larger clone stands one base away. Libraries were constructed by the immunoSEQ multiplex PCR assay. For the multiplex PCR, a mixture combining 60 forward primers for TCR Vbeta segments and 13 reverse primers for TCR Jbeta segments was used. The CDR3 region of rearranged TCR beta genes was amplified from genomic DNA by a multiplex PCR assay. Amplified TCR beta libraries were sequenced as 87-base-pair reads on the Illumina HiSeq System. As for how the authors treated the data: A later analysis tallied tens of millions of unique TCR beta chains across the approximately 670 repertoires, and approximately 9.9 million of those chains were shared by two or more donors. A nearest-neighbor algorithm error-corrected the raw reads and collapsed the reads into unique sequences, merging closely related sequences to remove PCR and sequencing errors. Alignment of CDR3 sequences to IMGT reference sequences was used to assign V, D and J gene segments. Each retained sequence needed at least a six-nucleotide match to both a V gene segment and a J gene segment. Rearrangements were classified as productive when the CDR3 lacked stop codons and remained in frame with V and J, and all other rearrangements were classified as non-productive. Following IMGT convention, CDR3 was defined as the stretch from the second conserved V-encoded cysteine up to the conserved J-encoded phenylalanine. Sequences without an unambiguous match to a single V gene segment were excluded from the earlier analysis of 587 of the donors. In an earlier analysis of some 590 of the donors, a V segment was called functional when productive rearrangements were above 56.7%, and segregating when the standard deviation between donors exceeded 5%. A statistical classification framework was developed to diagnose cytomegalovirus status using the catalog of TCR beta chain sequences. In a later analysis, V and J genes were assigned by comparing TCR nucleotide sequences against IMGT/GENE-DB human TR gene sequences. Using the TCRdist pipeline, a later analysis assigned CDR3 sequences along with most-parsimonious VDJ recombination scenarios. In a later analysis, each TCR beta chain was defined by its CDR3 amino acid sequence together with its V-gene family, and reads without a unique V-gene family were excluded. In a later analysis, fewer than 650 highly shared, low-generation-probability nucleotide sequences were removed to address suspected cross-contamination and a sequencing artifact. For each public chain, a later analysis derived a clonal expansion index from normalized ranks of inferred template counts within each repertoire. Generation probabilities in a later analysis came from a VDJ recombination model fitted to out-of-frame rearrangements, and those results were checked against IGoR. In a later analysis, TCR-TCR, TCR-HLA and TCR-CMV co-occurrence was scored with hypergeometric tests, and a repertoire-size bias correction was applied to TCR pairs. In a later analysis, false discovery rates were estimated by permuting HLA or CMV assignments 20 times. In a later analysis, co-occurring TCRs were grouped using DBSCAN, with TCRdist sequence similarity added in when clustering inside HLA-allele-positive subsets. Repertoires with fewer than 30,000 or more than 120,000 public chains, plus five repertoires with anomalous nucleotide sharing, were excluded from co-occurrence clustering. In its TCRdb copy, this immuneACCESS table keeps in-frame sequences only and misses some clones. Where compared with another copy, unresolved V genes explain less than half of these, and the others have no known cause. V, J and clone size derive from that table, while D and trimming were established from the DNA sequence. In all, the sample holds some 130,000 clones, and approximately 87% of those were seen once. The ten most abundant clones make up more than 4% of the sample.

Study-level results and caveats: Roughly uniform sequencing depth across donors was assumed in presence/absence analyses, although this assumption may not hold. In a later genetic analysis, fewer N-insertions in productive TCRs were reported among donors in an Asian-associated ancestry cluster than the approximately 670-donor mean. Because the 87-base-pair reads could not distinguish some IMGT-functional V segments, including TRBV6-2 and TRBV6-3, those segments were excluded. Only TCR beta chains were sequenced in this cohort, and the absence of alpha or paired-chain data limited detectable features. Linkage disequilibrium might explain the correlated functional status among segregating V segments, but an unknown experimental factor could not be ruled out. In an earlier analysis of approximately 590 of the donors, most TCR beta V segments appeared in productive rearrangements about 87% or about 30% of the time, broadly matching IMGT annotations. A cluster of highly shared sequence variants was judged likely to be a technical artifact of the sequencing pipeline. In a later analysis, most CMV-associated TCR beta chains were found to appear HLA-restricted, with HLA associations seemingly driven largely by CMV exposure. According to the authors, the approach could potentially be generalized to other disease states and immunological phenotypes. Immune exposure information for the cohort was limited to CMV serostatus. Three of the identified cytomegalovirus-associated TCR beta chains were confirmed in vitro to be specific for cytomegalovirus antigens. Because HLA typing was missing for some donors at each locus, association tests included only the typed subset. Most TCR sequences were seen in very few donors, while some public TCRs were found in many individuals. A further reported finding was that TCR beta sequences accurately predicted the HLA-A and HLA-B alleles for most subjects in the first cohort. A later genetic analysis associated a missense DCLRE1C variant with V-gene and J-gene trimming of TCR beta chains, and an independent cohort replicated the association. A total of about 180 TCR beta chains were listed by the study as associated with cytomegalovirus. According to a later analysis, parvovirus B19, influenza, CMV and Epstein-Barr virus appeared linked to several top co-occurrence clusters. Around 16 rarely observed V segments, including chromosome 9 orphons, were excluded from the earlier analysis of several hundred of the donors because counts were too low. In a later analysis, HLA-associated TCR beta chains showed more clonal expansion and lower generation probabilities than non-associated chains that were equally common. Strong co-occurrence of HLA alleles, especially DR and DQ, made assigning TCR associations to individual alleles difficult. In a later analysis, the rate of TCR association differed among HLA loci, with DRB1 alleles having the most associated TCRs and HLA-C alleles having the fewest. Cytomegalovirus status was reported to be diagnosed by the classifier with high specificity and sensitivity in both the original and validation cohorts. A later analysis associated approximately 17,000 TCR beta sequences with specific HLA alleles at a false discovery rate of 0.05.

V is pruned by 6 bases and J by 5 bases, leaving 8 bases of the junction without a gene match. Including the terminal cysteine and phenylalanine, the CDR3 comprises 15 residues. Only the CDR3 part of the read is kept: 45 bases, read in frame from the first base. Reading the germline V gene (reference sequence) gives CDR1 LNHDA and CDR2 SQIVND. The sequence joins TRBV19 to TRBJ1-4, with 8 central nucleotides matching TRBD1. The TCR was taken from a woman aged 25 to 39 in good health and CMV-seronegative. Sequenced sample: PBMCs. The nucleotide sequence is TGTGCCAGTAGCCCCGGACAGGGACTAAATGAAAAACTGTTTTTT. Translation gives CASSPGQGLNEKLFF.